The 21 T cell receptor beta chains presented below share a single source sample, sequenced in a study. TCRdb reprocessed the RT-PCR reads with MiXCR, giving one entry per CDR3 protein. The sample includes about 680,000 distinct CDR3 sequences, over 12% of them seen just once. Material for sequencing was memory CD4+ T cells from blood. These receptors were taken from a female donor in good health, serving as a healthy control.

This clonotype has ten or more counts. The chain employs TRBV12-3 or TRBV12-4 and TRBJ1-5; D is unclear. The CDR3 contains 12 residues. V gave up 5 bases and J gave up 5 bases, with 7 bases separating them. The CDR3 here is CASSRDYQPQHF. For the CDR3, the DNA is TGTGCCAGCAGTCGTGATTATCAGCCCCAGCATTTT.

This clonotype was observed a few times. The genes are TRBV20-1 and TRBJ2-1, with 10 bases that match TRBD2. CDR1 and CDR2 (germline): DFQATT, SNEGSKA (reference sequence). CDR3 length: 18 residues. V trimming: 3 bases; J trimming: 0 bases; junction bases outside the gene matches: 11. The CDR3 reads CSASGATSGSSSYNEQFF. As DNA, the CDR3 is TGCAGTGCTAGCGGAGCGACTAGCGGGTCAAGCTCCTACAATGAGCAGTTCTTC.

The CDR3 coding sequence is TGTGCCAGCAGCCTCCGGGACCGAATCTCTGGAAACACCATATATTTT. This sequence encodes CASSLRDRISGNTIYF. The rearrangement joins TRBV12-3 or TRBV12-4 to TRBJ1-3, with D perhaps matching TRBD1 (5 bases). V dropped 6 bases and J dropped 0 bases, with 15 bases sitting between them. CDR3 length equals 16 residues.

V and J are TRBV12-3 or TRBV12-4 and TRBJ2-3; D gene ambiguous. The CDR3 totals 13 residues. The V end lost 1 base, the J end lost 2 bases, and 4 bases lay between the germline ends. The CDR3 sequence: CASSLGDTDTQYF. The CDR3 region has the DNA TGTGCCAGCAGTTTAGGGGACACAGATACGCAGTATTTT.

V is TRBV6-2 or TRBV6-3 and J is TRBJ2-3; 8 bases fit TRBD2. The CDR3 extends over 14 amino acids. CDR1 MNHEY and CDR2 SVGEGT come from the germline V gene. The V gene end was trimmed by 1 base and the J gene end by 9 bases; junction bases not matched to a gene: 6. The CDR3 region is CASSYYLAGVTQYF. The CDR3 DNA is TGTGCCAGCAGTTACTACCTAGCGGGTGTCACGCAGTATTTT.

Ten or more counts support this clonotype. The chain recombines TRBV7-9 with TRBJ2-7; 7 positions match TRBD1. CDR3 size: 14 residues. CDR1 and CDR2 (germline): SEHNR, FQNEAQ (reference sequence). The junction had 5 bases not matched to a gene; V was cut back by 2 bases and J by 4 bases. CDR3 in DNA: TGTGCCAGCAGCTTACAAGGGGGCATTTACGAGCAGTACTTC. As protein: CASSLQGGIYEQYF.

In its sample, this clonotype was seen a few times. This rearrangement joins TRBV7-9 to TRBJ1-2, with 9 bases identical to TRBD1. Losses at the gene ends were 2 bases for V and 8 bases for J; bases not matched to a gene: 6. The CDR3 is made up of 14 amino acids. Germline loops: CDR1 SEHNR, CDR2 FQNEAQ (reference sequence). The CDR3 spells CASSLPGTGNGYTF. As DNA, the CDR3 is TGTGCCAGCAGCTTACCAGGGACAGGGAACGGCTACACCTTC.

This clonotype has a count of ten or more. V and J are TRBV20-1 and TRBJ2-7; no clear D gene. CDR1 is DFQATT, CDR2 SNEGSKA, per germline (reference sequence). Trimming removed 0 bases at V and 0 bases at J, with 12 bases between. The CDR3 has 15 residues. The CDR3 reads CSARDPFGSSYEQYF. The CDR3 nucleotides read TGCAGTGCTAGAGATCCGTTCGGGTCCTCCTACGAGCAGTACTTC.

The chain combines TRBV20-1 with TRBJ2-5; no clear D gene. The CDR3 covers 13 residues. Trimming pared 5 bases from V and 5 bases from J, leaving 15 bases between. Looked up from germline, CDR1 is DFQATT and CDR2 is SNEGSKA (reference sequence). Here the CDR3 DNA reads TGCAGTGCTCCCGGGCAGCCTCAGGAGACCCAGTACTTC. As protein: CSAPGQPQETQYF.

The J gene is TRBJ1-2, the V gene TRBV4-3, with D uncertain. The CDR3 length is 16 residues. Germline V CDR1 and CDR2: LGHNA, YSLEER. V was clipped by 0 bases and J by 6 bases, with 17 bases between them. The CDR3 DNA reads TGCGCCAGCAGCCAAGATCTTCAGTTTTCATGGGATGGCTACACCTTC. Protein sequence: CASSQDLQFSWDGYTF.

There are a few counts of this clonotype. The V gene is TRBV20-1, the J gene TRBJ2-1, with 9 nucleotides matching TRBD1. V shed 4 bases and J 8 bases; nucleotides not matched to a gene: 12. Per germline, CDR1 DFQATT and CDR2 SNEGSKA (reference sequence). The CDR3 loop spans 15 amino acids. CDR3 residues: CSATPPGQGFYEQFF. The CDR3 coding sequence is TGCAGTGCTACACCCCCCGGACAGGGGTTCTATGAGCAGTTCTTC.

This chain uses TRBV5-1 with TRBJ2-5; TRBD2 agrees at 11 bases. Germline V gene data show CDR1 as SGHRS and CDR2 as YFSETQ. The CDR3 totals 17 residues. The V and J ends lost 0 bases and 5 bases, in that order; junction bases with no gene match: 9. Here the CDR3 DNA reads TGCGCCAGCAGCTTGGGTGGGACTAGCGGTGGGACGGAGACCCAGTACTTC. This encodes CASSLGGTSGGTETQYF.

The chain uses TRBV5-1 and TRBJ2-1, with D possibly being TRBD2 (5 bases). The V end was cut by 0 bases, the J end by 10 bases, with 14 bases between. The CDR3 extends over 14 amino acids. Germline V gene data show CDR1 as SGHRS and CDR2 as YFSETQ. CDR3 residues: CASSLELASGEQFF. In DNA, the CDR3 is TGCGCCAGCAGCTTGGAGCTAGCCTCGGGGGAGCAGTTCTTC.

This clonotype was seen only a few times. The chain couples TRBV7-2 to TRBJ1-1; D perhaps matches TRBD1 (6 bases). The germline V gene has CDR1 SGHTA and CDR2 FQGNSA. This CDR3 spans 15 amino acids. The V end was cut by 5 bases, the J end by 1 base, with 14 bases between. Written as DNA, the CDR3 is TGTGCCAGCAGCCTCCAGGGGTTGGGGAACACTGAAGCTTTCTTT. This translates into CASSLQGLGNTEAFF.

This clonotype was found a few times. The V call is TRBV11-2, the J call TRBJ2-1; 10 nucleotides match TRBD2. CDR1 and CDR2 (germline): SGHAT, FQNNGV. V shed 5 bases and J 7 bases; nucleotides not matched to a gene: 14. The CDR3 contains 17 residues. The CDR3 protein is CASSTGGRLAGANEQFF. CDR3 sequence (DNA): TGTGCCAGCAGCACGGGGGGTAGGCTAGCGGGAGCTAATGAGCAGTTCTTC.

The sample holds many counts of this clonotype. The rearrangement uses TRBV7-6 and TRBJ1-3, with D hard to call. The CDR3 runs 17 residues. Trimming pared 1 base from V and 0 bases from J, leaving 13 bases between. The germline V gene has CDR1 SGHVS and CDR2 FNYEAQ. The CDR3 nucleotides are TGTGCCAGCAGCTTAGAGGTGCACAGCTACTCTGGAAACACCATATATTTT. It codes for CASSLEVHSYSGNTIYF.

This clonotype was observed at least ten times. The chain employs TRBV15 and TRBJ1-2; weak D call: TRBD1 (5 bases). V was pared by 5 bases and J by 1 base, with 8 bases between. In germline, CDR1 is LNHNV, CDR2 YYDKDF (reference sequence). The CDR3 is 13 amino acids. For the CDR3, the DNA is TGTGCCACCAGCCACAGGCTTAACTATGGCTACACCTTC. Translation: CATSHRLNYGYTF.

CDR3 region: CASSLVRVTGELFF. The CDR3, as DNA: TGTGCCAGCAGCCTCGTTAGGGTCACCGGGGAGCTGTTTTTT. J is TRBJ2-2 and V is TRBV3-1; unclear D gene. V lost 4 bases to trimming and J lost 4 bases, with 10 bases between them. This CDR3 spans 14 amino acids. CDR1 and CDR2 (germline): LGHDT, YNNKEL (reference sequence).

The chain combines TRBV9 with TRBJ2-1, with D maybe TRBD2 (7 bases). The germline V gene encodes CDR1 SGDLS and CDR2 YYNGEE. This CDR3 contains 15 residues. Trimming shortened V by 3 bases and J by 3 bases, and 13 bases separated the two germline ends. CDR3 DNA: TGTGCCAGCAGCGCCGAGGGGGACTACTACAATGAGCAGTTCTTC. Protein product: CASSAEGDYYNEQFF.

This clonotype was detected ten times or more. The genes are TRBV12-3 or TRBV12-4 and TRBJ2-2; tentative D call: TRBD1 (5 bases). This CDR3 is built from 14 residues. V was pared by 8 bases and J by 0 bases, with 10 bases between. The DNA of the CDR3 is TGTGCCAGCGGTACAGGATCGAACACCGGGGAGCTGTTTTTT. Residues: CASGTGSNTGELFF.

This clonotype was recorded many times. V gene TRBV10-3 combines with J gene TRBJ1-3; perhaps TRBD1 as D (6 bases). The CDR3 has 14 amino acids. Germline V gene lookup returns CDR1 ENHRY and CDR2 SYGVKD. V was clipped by 2 bases and J by 4 bases, with 9 bases between them. DNA of the CDR3: TGTGCCATCAGTGAGGAAGACAGGGGAAACACCATATATTTT. It codes for CAISEEDRGNTIYF.